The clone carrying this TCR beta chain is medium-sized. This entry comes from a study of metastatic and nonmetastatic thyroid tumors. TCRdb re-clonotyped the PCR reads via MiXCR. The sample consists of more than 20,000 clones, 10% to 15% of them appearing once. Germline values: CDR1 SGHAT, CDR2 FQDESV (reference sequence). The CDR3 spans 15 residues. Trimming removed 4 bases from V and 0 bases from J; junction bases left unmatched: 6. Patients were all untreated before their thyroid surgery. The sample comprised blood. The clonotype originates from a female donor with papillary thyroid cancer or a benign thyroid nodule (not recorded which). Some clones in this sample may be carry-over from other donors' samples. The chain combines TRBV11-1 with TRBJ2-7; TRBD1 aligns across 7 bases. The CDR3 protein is CASSYRTGFSYEQYF. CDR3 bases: TGTGCCAGCAGCTATCGGACAGGATTCTCCTACGAGCAGTACTTC.